This passage covers 7 T cell receptor beta chains from one sample sequenced in a study of T cells in Graves' hyperthyroidism and ophthalmopathy. Template material for amplifying TCR beta CDR3 regions consisted of RNA transcripts. The study used the HTBI primer set for a first-round RT-PCR of the TCR CDR3. TCRdb re-called the multiplex PCR reads with MiXCR, one entry per CDR3 protein. Here the sample spans around 600,000 distinct CDR3 sequences, approximately 14% being singletons. The sample was blood. These receptors all stem from a woman aged 25 to 39 with Graves' hyperthyroidism.

In this sample, this clonotype turned up a few times. CDR3 in amino acids: CASSQPGGDQPQHF. Written as DNA, the CDR3 is TGTGCCAGCAGTCAGCCAGGGGGAGACCAGCCCCAGCATTTT. V and J are TRBV6-1 and TRBJ1-5; 7 bases map to TRBD1. The CDR3 runs 14 residues. The germline CDR1 and CDR2 sequences are MNHNS and SASEGT. Trimming at V came to 5 bases and at J to 7 bases, leaving 8 bases not matched to a gene.

The chain joins TRBV5-1 to TRBJ2-3; D gene ambiguous. CDR1 and CDR2 (germline): SGHRS, YFSETQ. Trimming took off 5 bases at V and 0 bases at J, with 16 bases between the two ends. The CDR3 totals 16 residues. The CDR3 loop reads CASRVPSVTSTDTQYF. In DNA, the CDR3 is TGCGCCAGCAGGGTCCCTTCTGTGACTAGCACAGATACGCAGTATTTT.

Points on this clonotype: A read error may be the cause here, since a much bigger clone is one base away. The chain carries TRBV12-3 or TRBV12-4 and TRBJ2-1; D might be TRBD2 (6 bases). V was pared by 0 bases and J by 8 bases, with 11 bases between. This CDR3 comprises 14 residues. Here the CDR3 DNA reads TGTGCCAGCAGTTTAGCCGGGAGTGAGTATGAGCAGTTCTTC. Translating it yields CASSLAGSEYEQFF.

This clonotype showed up many times. The chain carries TRBV6-6 and TRBJ1-1; D ambiguous. V was cut by 2 bases and J by 1 base, with 5 bases left in between. In germline, CDR1 is MNHNY, CDR2 SVGAGI (reference sequence). The CDR3 spans 13 residues. The CDR3 bases are TGTGCCAGCAGTTACGGTTCGAACACTGAAGCTTTCTTT. Its protein is CASSYGSNTEAFF.

This clonotype was seen many times. The CDR3 DNA follows: TGTGCCAGCAGCTTAGGACAGGGGATAGCCAAAAACATTCAGTACTTC. Translating gives CASSLGQGIAKNIQYF. This rearrangement joins TRBV5-4 to TRBJ2-4, with 9 bases matching TRBD1. CDR3 length equals 16 residues. Germline V gene sequence: CDR1 SGHNT, CDR2 YYREEE (reference sequence). V lost 2 bases and J lost 0; bases outside the gene matches: 3.

V is TRBV29-1 and J is TRBJ2-3, with D tentatively TRBD2 (6 bases). The germline V gene has CDR1 SQVTM and CDR2 ANQGSEA. This CDR3 comprises 16 residues. Trimming removed 0 bases at V and 3 bases at J, with 16 bases between. The CDR3 spells CSVEDRRAPGTDTQYF. The CDR3 nucleotides are TGCAGCGTTGAAGATCGGAGGGCCCCGGGGACAGATACGCAGTATTTT.

This clonotype was counted ten times or more. The chain links TRBV13 to TRBJ2-1; no definite D call. Trimming shortened V by 5 bases and J by 0 bases, and 20 bases separated the two germline ends. This CDR3 contains 18 residues. Germline assignment: CDR1 PRHDT and CDR2 FYEKMQ (reference sequence). CDR3 DNA: TGTGCCAGCAGCCCCCGATCGGTAGGCGGCAGCTCCTACAATGAGCAGTTCTTC. It translates to CASSPRSVGGSSYNEQFF.